Listed here are 14 T cell receptor beta chains from one sample, sequenced in a study of graft-versus-host responses after intestinal transplantation. The method was immunoSEQ multiplex PCR; TCRdb's version includes in-frame clones alone and lacks a portion of them. The sample includes fewer than 130,000 clones, around 95% of them seen just once. These receptors have no known antigen. The material sequenced was unstimulated CD8+ T cells sorted from spleen or lymph node cells, taken before intestinal transplant. All receptors come from a human donor who received an intestinal transplant.

The chain has TRBV30 and TRBJ2-1, with TRBD2 matching over 8 bases. V gave up 3 bases and J gave up 8 bases; unmatched junction bases: 9. The CDR3 runs 14 residues. CDR1 and CDR2 from the germline V gene are GTSNPN and SVGIG (reference sequence). The CDR3 DNA is TGTGCCTGGAGCGCCGGGGGGGATTGGGATGAGCAGTTCTTC. It is translated as CAWSAGGDWDEQFF.

The J gene is TRBJ2-1, the V gene TRBV30; the match to TRBD1 covers 10 bases. Unmatched junction bases numbered 4, after V lost 2 bases and J lost 6 bases. The V gene's germline CDR1 is GTSNPN and CDR2 SVGIG (reference sequence). This CDR3 is built from 14 residues. The CDR3 DNA reads TGTGCCTGGAGTTCCGGGACAGGGGTCAATGAGCAGTTCTTC. Protein product: CAWSSGTGVNEQFF.

The J gene is TRBJ1-1, the V gene TRBV27; no reliable D call. V dropped 0 bases and J dropped 1 base, with 12 bases sitting between them. The CDR3 spans 16 residues. Germline loops: CDR1 MNHEY, CDR2 SMNVEV (reference sequence). As DNA, the CDR3 is TGTGCCAGCAGTTTATCTATCGCATCAAGGAACACTGAAGCTTTCTTT. This gives the protein CASSLSIASRNTEAFF.

V gene TRBV12-5 combines with J gene TRBJ1-1; no definite D call. Germline V CDR1 and CDR2: LGHNT, FRNRAP. V dropped 3 bases and J dropped 3 bases, with 2 bases sitting between them. This CDR3 is 11 amino acids long. CDR3 in amino acids: CASGFYTEAFF. In DNA, the CDR3 is TGTGCTAGTGGTTTTTACACTGAAGCTTTCTTT.

The chain couples TRBV19 to TRBJ2-7, with TRBD2 as a possible D gene (5 bases). This CDR3 has 12 amino acids. Germline CDR1 is LNHDA and CDR2 is SQIVND (reference sequence). V gave up 4 bases and J gave up 4 bases, with 8 bases separating them. The CDR3 sequence: CASSTRGYEQYF. As DNA, the CDR3 is TGTGCCAGTAGTACCCGGGGTTACGAGCAGTACTTC.

This sequence joins TRBV30 and TRBJ1-3; D perhaps matches TRBD1 (6 bases). There are 16 residues in the CDR3. Germline V gives CDR1 GTSNPN, CDR2 SVGIG (reference sequence). V lost 6 bases to trimming and J lost 1 base, with 19 bases between them. CDR3 sequence reads: CACGNQGSHSGNTIYF. CDR3 nucleotide sequence: TGTGCCTGTGGGAACCAGGGGTCCCATTCTGGAAACACCATATATTTT.

This rearrangement joins TRBV27 to TRBJ2-1; 8 bases agree with TRBD1. With 3 bases clipped from V and 2 bases from J, the junction kept 3 bases outside the gene matches. The germline gives CDR1 MNHEY, CDR2 SMNVEV (reference sequence). The CDR3 consists of 15 residues. The CDR3 loop is CASSFRTGTYNEQFF. In nucleotides, the CDR3 is TGTGCCAGCAGTTTTCGGACAGGGACCTACAATGAGCAGTTCTTC.

The rearrangement uses TRBV19 and TRBJ2-1, with D possibly matching TRBD2 (5 bases). This CDR3 has 14 residues. The germline V gene has CDR1 LNHDA and CDR2 SQIVND (reference sequence). V was trimmed by 0 bases and J by 6 bases, leaving 9 bases between them. Written as DNA, the CDR3 is TGTGCCAGTAGTATAGATCTCCGGGGCAATGAGCAGTTCTTC. Its protein is CASSIDLRGNEQFF. Full variable domain (remainder filled in from reference TRBV19 and TRBJ2-1): DGGITQSPKYLFRKEGQNVTLSCEQNLNHDAMYWYRQDPGQGLRLIYYSQIVNDFQKGDIAEGYSVSREKKESFPLTVTSAQKNPTAFYLCASSIDLRGNEQFFGPGTRLTVL.

The V gene is TRBV10-2, the J gene TRBJ1-1; TRBD1 might be the D (5 bases). Between the trimmed V and J ends, which lost 6 bases and 4 bases, there was a span of 12 bases. Germline V gene sequence: CDR1 WSHSY, CDR2 SAAADI. The CDR3 length is 13 residues. The DNA for the CDR3 is TGCGCCAGCAGCCCGGGACGGGGCACTGAAGCTTTCTTT. This translates into CASSPGRGTEAFF.

This chain links TRBV30 with TRBJ2-7, with no clear D. With 2 bases removed from V and 1 base from J, the gap between germline ends came to 6 bases. The CDR3 runs to 12 residues. Germline V CDR1 and CDR2: GTSNPN, SVGIG (reference sequence). This CDR3 is CAWSRGSYEQYF. The CDR3 nucleotides are TGTGCCTGGAGTCGCGGTTCCTACGAGCAGTACTTC.

The J gene is TRBJ2-7, the V gene TRBV19; possibly TRBD1 for D (6 bases). Per germline, CDR1 LNHDA and CDR2 SQIVND (reference sequence). V was trimmed by 4 bases and J by 0 bases, leaving 7 bases between them. This CDR3 region has 13 residues. CDR3 residues: CASSTGVSYEQYF. DNA of the CDR3: TGTGCCAGTAGTACAGGGGTCTCCTACGAGCAGTACTTC. The variable domain in full, with the rest retrieved from reference TRBV19 and TRBJ2-7, is DGGITQSPKYLFRKEGQNVTLSCEQNLNHDAMYWYRQDPGQGLRLIYYSQIVNDFQKGDIAEGYSVSREKKESFPLTVTSAQKNPTAFYLCASSTGVSYEQYFGPGTRLTVT.

In its sample, this clone was seen a few times. This chain links TRBV10-3 with TRBJ2-7; perhaps TRBD1 as D (6 bases). The CDR3 spans 15 residues. CDR1 and CDR2 from the germline V gene are ENHRY and SYGVKD. The V and J ends lost 4 bases and 4 bases respectively, with 17 bases between them. The CDR3 DNA reads TGTGCCATCAGTGGCCCCGAACAGGGACGGTACGAGCAGTACTTC. Its translation: CAISGPEQGRYEQYF.

The chain combines TRBV19 with TRBJ2-5, with TRBD2 matching 8 bases. The CDR3 has 15 amino acids. Germline-derived CDR1 and CDR2 are LNHDA and SQIVND (reference sequence). The V gene end was trimmed by 1 base and the J gene end by 11 bases; junction bases not matched to a gene: 12. The CDR3 region is CASSIGTSGFLEQYF. In DNA, the CDR3 is TGTGCCAGTAGTATAGGAACTAGCGGATTTTTGGAGCAGTACTTC.

The chain carries TRBV6-5 and TRBJ1-1; 10 nucleotides line up with TRBD1. V lost 6 bases, J lost 5 bases, and 9 bases stayed unmatched. CDR3 length equals 15 residues. Per germline, CDR1 MNHEY and CDR2 SVGAGI. The CDR3 is CASRLARTGGTEAFF. The CDR3 bases are TGTGCCAGCAGACTCGCCCGGACAGGGGGGACTGAAGCTTTCTTT.